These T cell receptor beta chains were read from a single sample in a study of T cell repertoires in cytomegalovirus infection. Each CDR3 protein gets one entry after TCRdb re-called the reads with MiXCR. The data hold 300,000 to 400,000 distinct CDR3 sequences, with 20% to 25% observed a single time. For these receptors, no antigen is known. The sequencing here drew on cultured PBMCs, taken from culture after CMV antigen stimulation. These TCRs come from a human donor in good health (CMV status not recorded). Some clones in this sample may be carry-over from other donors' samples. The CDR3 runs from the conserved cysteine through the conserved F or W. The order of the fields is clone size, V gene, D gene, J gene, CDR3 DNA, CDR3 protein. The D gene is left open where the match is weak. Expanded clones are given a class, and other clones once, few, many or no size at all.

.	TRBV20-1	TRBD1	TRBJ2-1	TGCAGTGCTACATCAAGGGGGCCAACCTACAATGAGCAGTTCTTC	CSATSRGPTYNEQFF
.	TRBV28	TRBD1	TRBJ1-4	TGTGCCAGCAGTTTATTCCGGACAGGGGGTGAGGCAACTAATGAAAAACTGTTTTTT	CASSLFRTGGEATNEKLFF
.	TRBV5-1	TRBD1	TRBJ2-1	TGCGCCAGCAGCTCTCGGGGGACAGGGCCGAGGATACAGTTCTTC	CASSSRGTGPRIQFF
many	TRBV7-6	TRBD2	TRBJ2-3	TGTGCCAGCAGCCCCCGTGGGGCTAGCGGGAGGGATACGCAGTATTTT	CASSPRGASGRDTQYF
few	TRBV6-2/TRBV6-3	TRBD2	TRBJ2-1	TGTGCCAGCAGAAAAGGTCTAGCGGGAGTTGATGAGCAGTTCTTC	CASRKGLAGVDEQFF
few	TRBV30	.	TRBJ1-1	TGTGCCTGGAGTTCCGGCCAGGGCGGCACTGAAGCTTTCTTT	CAWSSGQGGTEAFF
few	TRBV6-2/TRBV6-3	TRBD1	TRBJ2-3	TGTGCCAGCAGAGGACTGACAGGGTACACAGATACGCAGTATTTT	CASRGLTGYTDTQYF
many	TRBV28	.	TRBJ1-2	TGTGCCAGCAGTTTAGCGTCAGGGTGGGACTATGGCTACACCTTC	CASSLASGWDYGYTF
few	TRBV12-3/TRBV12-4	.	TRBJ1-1	TGTGCCAGCAGTTTACAGGCAGGGTTCGGTGAAGCTTTCTTT	CASSLQAGFGEAFF
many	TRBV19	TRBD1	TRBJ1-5	TGTGCCAGTAGTATTCCAGGACAGGGTACCCAGCCCCAGCATTTT	CASSIPGQGTQPQHF
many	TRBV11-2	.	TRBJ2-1	TGTGCCAGCAGCTTACCTGCAGAGCCGTCCTACAATGAGCAGTTCTTC	CASSLPAEPSYNEQFF
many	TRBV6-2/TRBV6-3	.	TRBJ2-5	TGTGCAAGCAGCGGGTGGGTTTCTGAGACCCAGTACTTC	CASSGWVSETQYF
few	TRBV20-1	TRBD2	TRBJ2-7	TGCAGTGCTAGTGGGGGAGGGGCTAGCGGGAGGCCGATTCCCTACGAGCAGTACTTC	CSASGGGASGRPIPYEQYF
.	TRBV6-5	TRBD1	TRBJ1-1	TGTGCCAGCAGTCGGACAGGGACATTGAACACTGAAGCTTTCTTT	CASSRTGTLNTEAFF
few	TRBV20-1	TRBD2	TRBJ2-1	TGCAGTGCTAGATCGATCGGTAATAGCGGGGCCAATGAGCAGTTCTTC	CSARSIGNSGANEQFF
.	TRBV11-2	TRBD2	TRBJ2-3	TGTGCCAGCAGCCTAGGACAACTACGCGGGAGGAGCACAGATACGCAGTATTTT	CASSLGQLRGRSTDTQYF
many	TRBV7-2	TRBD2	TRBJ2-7	TGTGCCAGCAGCTTAGGCCTAGCGGTTGCCTACGAGCAGTACTTC	CASSLGLAVAYEQYF
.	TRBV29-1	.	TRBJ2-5	TGCAGCGCGGGGAGGACAGTTCAAGAGACCCAGTACTTC	CSAGRTVQETQYF
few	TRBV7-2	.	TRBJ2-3	TGTGCCAGCAGCTTTGCCTCAGGGGCAGATACGCAGTATTTT	CASSFASGADTQYF
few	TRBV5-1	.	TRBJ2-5	TGCGCCAGCAGCCCCACTAGCAGCCCAGAGACCCAGTACTTC	CASSPTSSPETQYF
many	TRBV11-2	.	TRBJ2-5	TGTGCCAGCAGCCCCCCGGGGAGGGGGCTAGAGACCCAGTACTTC	CASSPPGRGLETQYF
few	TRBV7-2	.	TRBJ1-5	TGTGCCAGCACCCACAGTGGTCCCAATCAGCCCCAGCATTTT	CASTHSGPNQPQHF
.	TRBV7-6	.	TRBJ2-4	TGTGCCAGCAGCTTAGCGGTAGGACCCCCCCGGGACATTCAGTACTTC	CASSLAVGPPRDIQYF
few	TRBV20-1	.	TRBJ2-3	TGCAGTGCTTGGGGGGGCTACACAGATACGCAGTATTTT	CSAWGGYTDTQYF
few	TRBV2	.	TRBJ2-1	TGTGCCAGCTGGGGGGAGCCCTACAATGAGCAGTTCTTC	CASWGEPYNEQFF
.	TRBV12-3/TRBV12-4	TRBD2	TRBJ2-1	TGTGCCAGCAGAGGGACTAGCGGGAAGAATGAGCAGTTCTTC	CASRGTSGKNEQFF
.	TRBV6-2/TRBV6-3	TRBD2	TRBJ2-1	TGTGCCAGCAGTTACTCCCGCGGGAGCTCCTACAATGAGCAGTTCTTC	CASSYSRGSSYNEQFF
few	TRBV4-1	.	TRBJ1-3	TGCGCCAGCAGCCCCTGGCAAGAACTACGGAGGGGAGACACCATATATTTT	CASSPWQELRRGDTIYF
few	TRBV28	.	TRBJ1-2	TGTGCCAGCAGTTCAGCGGGAATACGGGGCTATGGCTACACCTTC	CASSSAGIRGYGYTF
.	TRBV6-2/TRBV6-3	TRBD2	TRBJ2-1	TGTGCCAGCGGGAGGGCTAGCGGGAGGACCTACAATGAGCAGTTCTTC	CASGRASGRTYNEQFF
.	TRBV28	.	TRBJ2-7	TGTGCCAGCAGTTTCCCCGGAATTCGCTACGAGCAGTACTTC	CASSFPGIRYEQYF
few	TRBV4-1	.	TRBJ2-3	TGCGCCAGCAGCCAAGTTCTAGCTCAGAGAACAGATACGCAGTATTTT	CASSQVLAQRTDTQYF
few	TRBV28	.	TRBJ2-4	TGTGCCAGCAGTTCTTCCCTCAGACCGGGCGTGCTGTACTTC	CASSSSLRPGVLYF
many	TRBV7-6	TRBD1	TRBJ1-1	TGTGCCAGTAGTCCAGGGGGCACGAACACTGAAGCTTTCTTT	CASSPGGTNTEAFF
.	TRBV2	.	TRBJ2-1	TGTGCCAGCAATGGGCGCGAGCAGTTCTTC	CASNGREQFF
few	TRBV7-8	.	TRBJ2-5	TGTGCCAGCAGCTTAGGAGGTCCCAGGTCCCTTGGGGAGACCCAGTACTTC	CASSLGGPRSLGETQYF
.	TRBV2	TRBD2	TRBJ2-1	TGTGCCAGCAGTGAAGATGGTAGCGGGGTTACTAGCGACCTATCGCAGTTCTTC	CASSEDGSGVTSDLSQFF
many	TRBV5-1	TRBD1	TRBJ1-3	TGCGCCAGCAGCTTTTTGGCAGGGGGTGCCTCTGGAAACACCATATATTTT	CASSFLAGGASGNTIYF
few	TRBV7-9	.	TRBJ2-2	TGTGCCAGCAGCGACAACCCCGGGACGGGGAACACCGGGGAGCTGTTTTTT	CASSDNPGTGNTGELFF
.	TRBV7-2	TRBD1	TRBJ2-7	TGTGCCAGCAACCAGGGGGTGGGAAATAACTACGAGCAGTACTTC	CASNQGVGNNYEQYF
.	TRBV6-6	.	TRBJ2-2	TGTACCAGCAGCCGCGGGACAGCTACCGGGGAGCTGTTTTTT	CTSSRGTATGELFF
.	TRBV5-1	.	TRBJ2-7	TGCGCCAGCAGCCTCGGGGAAGCCGAGCAGTACTTC	CASSLGEAEQYF
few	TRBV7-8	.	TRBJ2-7	TGTGCCAGCAGCCCCCCGAACGGGCAGGGGAGCTACGAGCAGTACTTC	CASSPPNGQGSYEQYF
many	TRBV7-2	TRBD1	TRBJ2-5	TGTGCCAGCAGCTCAAGACAGGGGAAAGGAGAAGAGACCCAGTACTTC	CASSSRQGKGEETQYF
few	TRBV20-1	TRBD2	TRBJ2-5	TGCAGTGCTAGAGACGGGAGGGCTTTCGAGACCCAGTACTTC	CSARDGRAFETQYF